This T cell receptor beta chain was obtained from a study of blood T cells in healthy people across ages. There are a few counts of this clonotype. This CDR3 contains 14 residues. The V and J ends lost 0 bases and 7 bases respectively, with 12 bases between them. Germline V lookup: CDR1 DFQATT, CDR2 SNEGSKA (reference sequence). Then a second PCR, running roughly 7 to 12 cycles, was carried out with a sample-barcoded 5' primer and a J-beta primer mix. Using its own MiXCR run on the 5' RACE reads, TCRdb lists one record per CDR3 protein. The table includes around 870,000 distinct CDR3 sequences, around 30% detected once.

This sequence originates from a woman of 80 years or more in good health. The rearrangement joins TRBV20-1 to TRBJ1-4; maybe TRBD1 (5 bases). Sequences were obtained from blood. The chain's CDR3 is CSARDQGVGEKLFF. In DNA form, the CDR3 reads TGCAGTGCTAGAGACCAAGGGGTCGGTGAAAAACTGTTTTTT.